This T cell receptor (beta chain) was profiled in a study of CD8 T cells in Susac syndrome. Whole-study results and caveats: By the study's own acknowledgment, its TCR sequencing and HLA analysis included relatively few individuals.

On this clonotype: What it binds is not known.

The CDR3 runs to 13 residues. In germline, CDR1 is LNHDA, CDR2 SQIVND (reference sequence). The V and J ends lost 5 bases and 11 bases respectively, with 19 bases between them. Sequencing of TCR beta was carried out in blood CD8+ and CD4+ T cells. Healthy donors matched for age and sex were used as controls. The RNA input was about 0.5 to 1 ug, and it was reverse transcribed with random hexamers. Amplification of TCR beta CDR3 was carried out by immunoSEQ multiplex PCR, which covered 54 Vbeta and 13 Jbeta segments. TCRdb itself ran the immunoSEQ multiplex PCR reads through MiXCR, one entry per CDR3 protein. There are fewer than 200,000 distinct CDR3 sequences in the sample; 85% to 95% occur only once, and 0.08% to 0.11% lies in the top ten.

V is TRBV19 and J is TRBJ2-7; D is perhaps TRBD2 (6 bases). The sequence derives from a human donor in good health. The material sequenced was CD4+ T cells from PBMCs. The CDR3 sequence is CASSPGRREPEYF. In DNA, the CDR3 is TGTGCCAGTAGTCCGGGACGGAGGGAACCCGAGTACTTC.